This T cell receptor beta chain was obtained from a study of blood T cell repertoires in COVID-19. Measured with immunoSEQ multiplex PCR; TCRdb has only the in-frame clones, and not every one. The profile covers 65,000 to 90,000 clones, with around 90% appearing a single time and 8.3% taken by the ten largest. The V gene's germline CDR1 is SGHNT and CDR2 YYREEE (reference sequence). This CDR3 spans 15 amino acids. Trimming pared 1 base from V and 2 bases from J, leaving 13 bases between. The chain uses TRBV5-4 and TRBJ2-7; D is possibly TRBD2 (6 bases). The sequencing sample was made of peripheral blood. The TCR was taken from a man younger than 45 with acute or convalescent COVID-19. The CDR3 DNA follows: TGTGCCAGCAGCTTGAAGTCAGGAGGGCCCTACGAGCAGTACTTC. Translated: CASSLKSGGPYEQYF.